This T cell receptor beta chain is drawn from a study of blood T cell repertoires in COVID-19. In the study overall: Sources were T cells, B-cell-depleted T cells, or PBMCs; the material itself was cDNA or gDNA.

Authors' data handling: Amplified reference gene primers provided the basis for estimating nucleated cell counts. The protocol was immunoSEQ multiplex PCR, while the TCRdb copy is restricted to in-frame clones and leaves out a portion. V and J calls and clone size are as listed in that table; D and trimming were resolved from the DNA. The data show approximately 160,000 clones, around four fifths seen once. Two negative PCRs, clearance, or symptom resolution characterized the recovered Cohort 3 donors. Germline V lookup: CDR1 LGHDT, CDR2 YNNKEL (reference sequence). Trimming removed 0 bases from V and 8 bases from J, with 8 bases in between. The CDR3 length is 13 residues.

The V and J genes are TRBV3-1 (or the pseudogene TRBV3-2) and TRBJ1-5; TRBD1 might be the D (5 bases). This clonotype originated in a man aged 50-60 years who had recovered from COVID-19. The sample was PBMCs or T cells enriched from blood (not recorded which). CDR3 region: CASSQDRQKPQHF. The CDR3 DNA reads as TGTGCCAGCAGCCAAGATAGACAGAAGCCCCAGCATTTT.